The 10 T cell receptor beta chains listed next were all sequenced from one sample in a study of blood T cell repertoires in COVID-19. Using immunoSEQ multiplex PCR, the repertoire was profiled, and TCRdb retains in-frame clones only, with some absent. The repertoire has about 300,000 clones, 65% to 90% of them found once; the top ten carry about an eighth. The sequencing sample was made of peripheral blood. The source of these receptors is a human donor in a cohort sampled during active COVID-19.

With regard to this clone: The sample holds other DNA sequences that translate to the same CDR3. CDR3 DNA: TGTGCCAGCAGTTACTCGGCTAGCGGGAGGGCCTACGAGCAGTACTTC. Its translation is CASSYSASGRAYEQYF. The V and J genes are TRBV6-5 and TRBJ2-7; 12 positions agree with TRBD2. V lost 0 bases, J lost 2 bases, and 2 bases stayed unmatched. Germline assignment: CDR1 MNHEY and CDR2 SVGAGI. The CDR3 is made up of 16 amino acids.

This rearrangement joins TRBV5-1 to TRBJ1-4; 10 bases are a match to TRBD1. The junction had 16 bases not matched to a gene; V was cut back by 4 bases and J by 10 bases. The length of the CDR3 is 17 residues. The germline V gene encodes CDR1 SGHRS and CDR2 YFSETQ. In DNA form, the CDR3 reads TGCGCCAGCAGCCTTGGGGGACCGGGACAGGGGAGGAGAAAACTGTTTTTT. This codes for CASSLGGPGQGRRKLFF.

J is TRBJ2-7 and V is TRBV29-1; the match to TRBD1 covers 7 bases. Germline assignment: CDR1 SQVTM and CDR2 ANQGSEA. The CDR3 length is 13 residues. V was pared by 4 bases and J by 2 bases, with 5 bases of the junction left unmatched. The CDR3 bases are TGCAGCGTTGCTCGGGACAGAACCTACGAGCAGTACTTC. Amino acid sequence: CSVARDRTYEQYF.

The chain couples TRBV6-5 to TRBJ2-3, with TRBD2 as a possible D gene (7 bases). Germline CDR1 and CDR2: MNHEY and SVGAGI. Trimming removed 7 bases from V and 1 base from J, with 15 bases in between. There are 15 residues in the CDR3. CDR3: CASIGGRAGTDTQYF. CDR3 coding DNA: TGTGCCAGCATCGGGGGGCGAGCGGGCACAGATACGCAGTATTTT.

CDR3 amino acids: CASSLDRVASPLHF. CDR3 coding DNA: TGTGCCAGCAGCTTAGACAGGGTAGCATCACCCCTCCACTTT. The chain uses TRBV7-8 and TRBJ1-6, with D possibly matching TRBD1 (6 bases). Trimming removed 1 base from V and 10 bases from J, with 11 bases in between. This CDR3 is 14 amino acids long. Germline V gene sequence: CDR1 SGHVS, CDR2 FQNEAQ.

This chain connects TRBV7-3 to TRBJ1-6, with D uncertain. CDR1 SGHTA and CDR2 FQGTGA come from the germline V gene. V was shortened by 0 bases and J by 11 bases, with 8 bases between the two germline ends. The CDR3 totals 13 residues. The CDR3 DNA reads TGTGCCAGCAGCTTAACGAGGGCTGCACCCCTCCACTTT. Translated: CASSLTRAAPLHF.

In this sample, this clone turned up once. The V gene is TRBV7-9, the J gene TRBJ2-6; D gene uncertain. Germline-derived CDR1 and CDR2 are SEHNR and FQNEAQ (reference sequence). This CDR3 region has 15 residues. V dropped 3 bases and J dropped 2 bases, with 8 bases sitting between them. CDR3 bases: TGTGCCAGCAGCTTTCGGGTAACTGGGGCCAACGTCCTGACTTTC. Its translation: CASSFRVTGANVLTF. Full variable domain (remainder filled in from reference TRBV7-9 and TRBJ2-6): DTGVSQNPRHKITKRGQNVTFRCDPISEHNRLYWYRQTLGQGPEFLTYFQNEAQLEKSRLLSDRFSAERPKGSFSTLEIQRTEQGDSAMYLCASSFRVTGANVLTFGAGSRLTVL.

Points on this clone: The identical CDR3 is also encoded by other nucleotide sequences in the sample. The gene calls are TRBV6-5 and TRBJ1-5, with TRBD1 matching over 10 bases. From germline, CDR1 is MNHEY and CDR2 SVGAGI. Losses at the gene ends were 6 bases for V and 4 bases for J; bases not matched to a gene: 0. The CDR3 runs to 13 residues. The CDR3 here is CASRGQGNQPQHF. CDR3 DNA: TGTGCCAGCAGGGGACAGGGGAATCAGCCCCAGCATTTT.

The J gene is TRBJ2-1, the V gene TRBV6-5; D is unresolved. V lost 0 bases and J 0 bases, leaving 6 bases between the germline ends. The germline V gene encodes CDR1 MNHEY and CDR2 SVGAGI. There are 15 residues in the CDR3. The CDR3 here is CASSYSDNSYNEQFF. CDR3 DNA: TGTGCCAGCAGTTACTCAGACAACTCCTACAATGAGCAGTTCTTC.

The chain employs TRBV30 and TRBJ2-7; a possible D gene is TRBD1 (5 bases). The germline CDR1 and CDR2 sequences are GTSNPN and SVGIG (reference sequence). This CDR3 is 12 amino acids long. V lost 4 bases and J 3 bases, leaving 10 bases between the germline ends. The CDR3 DNA sequence: TGTGCCTGGACCAAAAGGGGCTACGAGCAGTACTTC. Protein product: CAWTKRGYEQYF.